This T cell receptor (beta chain) was captured by sequencing in a study of blood T cell repertoires in COVID-19. Across the whole study: Samples representing acute and convalescent COVID-19 were sourced from the United States, Italy and Spain. Sample material is recorded as cDNA or gDNA derived from T cells, B-cell-depleted T cells, or PBMCs.

In the authors' workflow: By means of reference gene primer amplification, nucleated cell counts were estimated. Assay: immunoSEQ multiplex PCR; the TCRdb copy retains only in-frame clones and omits some. Clonal size and the V and J genes are those of that table, whereas D and trimming came from the DNA. The table has over 400,000 clones, roughly 85% seen once. Sequences were obtained from peripheral blood. The TCR originated in a human donor in a cohort sampled during active COVID-19.

CDR3 nucleotide sequence: TGTGCCAGCAGTATTCTGACTGAAAGAGAGACCCAGTACTTC. Its translation: CASSILTERETQYF. The genes are TRBV2 and TRBJ2-5, with D hard to call. Trimming stripped 5 bases from V and 4 bases from J, with 14 bases between. The germline gives CDR1 SNHLY, CDR2 FYNNEI. This CDR3 is 14 amino acids long.